This T cell receptor (beta chain) was observed in a study of cytotoxic CD8 clonotypes in ibrutinib-treated CLL (dated by TCRdb to the early 2020s). Regarding the study in general: The cohort was composed of under 12 relapsed/refractory and fewer than 16 treatment-naive patients; IGHV unmutated status was identified in some 17 patients. Longitudinal samples were available for about 30% of the roughly 90 trial participants. Cryopreserved peripheral blood mononuclear cells were collected before treatment, at response, and at either disease progression or sustained remission. Partial responses were observed in some 24 patients and complete responses in 2; after a median follow-up of 68 months, remission was maintained in around 14 patients and progression was observed in some 12. On average, each sample yielded about 260,000 productive templates and 94,082 productive rearrangements. The response samples were drawn at a median of roughly twelve months into treatment, with a range of about 6 to 36 months. Beyond this particular receptor, the publication reports: Clonality increased at ibrutinib response, stayed stable in sustained remission, and fell back toward baseline at progression. Baseline clonality was found to be higher than that of age-matched healthy donors and was strongly correlated with circulating CD8+ T-cell counts. Public clonotypes were found to be uncommon and were observed to contract or remain stable during treatment; the increase in clonality was shown to reflect expansion of private clonotypes at ibrutinib response. Lymph node repertoires were not examined, and the timing of sampling was not matched between patients in sustained remission and those whose disease progressed.

The CDR3 measures 16 amino acids from cysteine to phenylalanine. Only the CDR3 DNA stays, 48 bases, in frame from base 1. CDR1 and CDR2, looked up from the germline V gene (reference sequence), are MNHEY and SMNVEV. Trimming removed 4 bases from V and 2 bases from J, leaving 12 bases between the germline ends. For TCR beta library preparation, roughly 2 micrograms of genomic DNA was extracted from cryopreserved PBMCs. Longitudinal blood samples from CLL patients on ibrutinib monotherapy underwent high-throughput TCR beta sequencing. The patients were enrolled in a single-center, open-label phase 2 trial of ibrutinib monotherapy. In regard to this clone: Its antigen target is currently unknown. Base quality data are lacking; no much larger clone is found one base away.

On a MiSeq, deep resolution sequencing aimed for a depth between 1 in 1 million and 1 in 200,000 T cells, with each clonotype covered roughly 10x on average. TCR beta libraries were generated with the immunoSEQ hsTCRB Kit. The authors' analysis ran thus. The data were analyzed with ImmunoSEQ Analyzer and ImmunoSEQ Data Assistant, and V, D and J gene assignments followed IMGT definitions. Clonality, which ranges from 0 to 1, was calculated by subtracting the normalized Shannon entropy of productive rearrangement frequencies from one. Only overrepresented clonotypes making up at least 0.05% of each patient's repertoire were included in the public clonotype analysis. Some twelve age-matched healthy donor repertoires from immuneACCESS were used as controls for clonality. TCRdb took over this immuneACCESS table, retaining in-frame rearrangements with V and J assigned. Such tables are incomplete; in checked studies, under half of the missing clones stem from an unresolved V gene, and the remainder is unexplained. V and J calls and clone size are those listed in that table; D and trimming were worked out from the DNA. Recorded for this sample are approximately 330,000 clones; around four fifths of them occurred a single time. The ten biggest clones cover roughly 7% of the sample.

The sample here was PBMCs, taken before ibrutinib treatment. The sequence links TRBV27 to TRBJ2-6; a confident D gene designation cannot be given. The TCR comes from a human donor with chronic lymphocytic leukemia. For the CDR3, the sequence is CASSSPPRPGANVLTF. Read as DNA, the sequence is TGTGCCAGCAGTTCTCCTCCCCGCCCTGGGGCCAACGTCCTGACTTTC.